The 22 T cell receptor beta chains given below trace back to one sample, sequenced in a study of chemoradiotherapy in HPV16-positive cancers. TCRdb's copy holds only in-frame clones and misses some; the assay was immunoSEQ multiplex PCR. The table includes about 8,900 clones, roughly 85% detected once. The sequencing here drew on tumor tissue, taken from a patient who underwent chemoradiotherapy. The receptors here all came from a human donor with HPV-associated anogenital cancer.

This chain joins TRBV14 and TRBJ2-3; D is unresolved. CDR3 length: 11 residues. Deletions cut 5 bases from V and 2 bases from J, with 2 bases between. Germline V gene sequence: CDR1 SGHDN, CDR2 FVKESK. The CDR3: CASSITDTQYF. The CDR3 DNA reads TGTGCCAGCAGCATCACAGATACGCAGTATTTT.

The chain joins TRBV7-2 to TRBJ1-1, with D hard to call. CDR1 and CDR2 from the germline V gene are SGHTA and FQGNSA. Trimming took 6 bases from V and 1 from J, leaving 9 bases between them. CDR3 length equals 13 residues. The CDR3 DNA sequence: TGTGCCAGCAGTCGCACCGCGAACACTGAAGCTTTCTTT. Residues: CASSRTANTEAFF.

The chain combines TRBV19 with TRBJ1-2; possibly TRBD1 for D (5 bases). Per the germline V gene, CDR1 is LNHDA and CDR2 is SQIVND (reference sequence). The length of the CDR3 is 15 residues. Trimming pared 6 bases from V and 5 bases from J, leaving 19 bases between. The CDR3 spells CASSQRDHLGYGYTF. CDR3 nucleotide sequence: TGTGCCAGTAGCCAACGGGACCACCTAGGGTATGGCTACACCTTC. The whole variable domain, remainder taken from reference TRBV19 and TRBJ1-2, is DGGITQSPKYLFRKEGQNVTLSCEQNLNHDAMYWYRQDPGQGLRLIYYSQIVNDFQKGDIAEGYSVSREKKESFPLTVTSAQKNPTAFYLCASSQRDHLGYGYTFGSGTRLTVV.

V and J are TRBV9 and TRBJ2-1, with 8 bases lining up with TRBD2. The CDR3 is 16 amino acids. The V gene end was trimmed by 4 bases and the J gene end by 3 bases; junction bases not matched to a gene: 9. Germline CDR1 is SGDLS and CDR2 is YYNGEE. Here the CDR3 DNA reads TGTGCCAGCAGCCCCACCACGGGGGGGAACTACAATGAGCAGTTCTTC. This translates into CASSPTTGGNYNEQFF.

This chain connects TRBV2 to TRBJ2-7; D is undetermined. The CDR3 length is 12 residues. V was shortened by 9 bases and J by 2 bases, with 11 bases between the two germline ends. Germline V lookup: CDR1 SNHLY, CDR2 FYNNEI. This CDR3 reads CASRVTTYEQYF. The CDR3 region has the DNA TGTGCCAGTCGGGTCACCACCTACGAGCAGTACTTC. The variable domain in full, completed from reference TRBV2 and TRBJ2-7, reads EPEVTQTPSHQVTQMGQEVILRCVPISNHLYFYWYRQILGQKVEFLVSFYNNEISEKSEIFDDQFSVERPDGSNFTLKIRSTKLEDSAMYFCASRVTTYEQYFGPGTRLTVT.

This clone has a single count. This chain joins TRBV7-9 and TRBJ1-2, with D perhaps TRBD1 (6 bases). The germline V gene has CDR1 SEHNR and CDR2 FQNEAQ (reference sequence). The CDR3 loop spans 17 amino acids. The V end was cut by 6 bases, the J end by 4 bases, with 24 bases between. CDR3 amino acids: CASSPLGRGARIYGYTF. The CDR3 nucleotides are TGTGCCAGCAGTCCTTTGGGTCGGGGGGCGCGGATCTATGGCTACACCTTC.

V gene TRBV14 combines with J gene TRBJ1-2, with 8 bases fitting TRBD1. This CDR3 has 13 amino acids. CDR1 and CDR2 from the germline V gene are SGHDN and FVKESK. Trimming cost V 1 base and J 8 bases; bases outside gene matches: 3. The CDR3 sequence is CASSQVQGGGYTF. The CDR3 coding sequence is TGTGCCAGCAGCCAAGTACAGGGGGGGGGCTACACCTTC.

The chain has TRBV7-9 and TRBJ2-2; D call uncertain. Germline lookup yields CDR1 SEHNR and CDR2 FQNEAQ (reference sequence). The CDR3 covers 16 residues. V was clipped by 3 bases and J by 5 bases, with 16 bases between them. The CDR3 loop is CASSLGTLTFTGELFF. CDR3 in DNA: TGTGCCAGCAGCTTGGGCACACTTACCTTTACCGGGGAGCTGTTTTTT.

This sequence joins TRBV5-5 and TRBJ1-1; D is unresolved. Germline CDR1 is SGHKS and CDR2 is YYEKEE (reference sequence). V dropped 0 bases and J dropped 6 bases, with 9 bases sitting between them. The CDR3 extends over 13 amino acids. The CDR3 nucleotides read TGTGCCAGCAGCTTGGTGAGGCACCCTGAAGCTTTCTTT. Translation: CASSLVRHPEAFF.

The rearrangement links TRBV6-5 to TRBJ1-1; D is possibly TRBD1 (5 bases). V lost 0 bases to trimming and J lost 7 bases, with 15 bases between them. Germline V gene data show CDR1 as MNHEY and CDR2 as SVGAGI. The length of the CDR3 is 15 residues. The CDR3 protein is CASSYSTLGRGEAFF. The DNA of the CDR3 is TGTGCCAGCAGTTACTCCACATTGGGGCGGGGTGAAGCTTTCTTT.

J is TRBJ1-5 and V is TRBV6-1; 7 positions agree with TRBD1. CDR1 and CDR2 from the germline V gene are MNHNS and SASEGT. The CDR3 runs to 14 residues. The V and J ends lost 6 bases and 4 bases, in that order; junction bases with no gene match: 6. The CDR3, as DNA: TGTGCCAGCAGCCCCGAGGGGGCTAATCAGCCCCAGCATTTT. Translating it yields CASSPEGANQPQHF.

This rearrangement joins TRBV6-1 to TRBJ1-3; D call uncertain. The germline V and J ends were trimmed by 3 bases and 0 bases, with 12 bases remaining between them. Germline CDR1 MNHNS, CDR2 SASEGT. This CDR3 spans 16 amino acids. CDR3 protein: CASSELGTRSGNTIYF. In nucleotides, the CDR3 is TGTGCCAGCAGTGAGCTGGGAACCCGCTCTGGAAACACCATATATTTT.

The genes are TRBV11-2 and TRBJ2-7; 11 bases match TRBD2. The germline V gene encodes CDR1 SGHAT and CDR2 FQNNGV. V gave up 3 bases and J gave up 6 bases; unmatched junction bases: 4. The CDR3 has 14 amino acids. The CDR3 DNA follows: TGTGCCAGCAGCTTCACTAGCGGGAGCCTCGAGCAGTACTTC. This encodes CASSFTSGSLEQYF.

The V gene is TRBV7-2, the J gene TRBJ1-2; D is ambiguous. CDR1 SGHTA and CDR2 FQGNSA come from the germline V gene. The CDR3 runs 12 residues. The V and J ends lost 1 base and 8 bases respectively, with 8 bases between them. The CDR3 protein is CASSLGGPGYTF. The CDR3 nucleotides are TGTGCCAGCAGCTTAGGCGGCCCAGGCTACACCTTC.

This chain connects TRBV29-1 to TRBJ2-5, with 11 bases matching TRBD1. Germline V CDR1 and CDR2: SQVTM, ANQGSEA. There are 14 residues in the CDR3. J gave up 5 bases and V 3 bases, and 5 bases lay outside the gene matches. CDR3 region: CSVDPGQGVETQYF. The DNA of the CDR3 is TGCAGCGTTGACCCGGGACAGGGGGTGGAGACCCAGTACTTC.

V usage is TRBV6-1 and J usage is TRBJ1-6, with D uncertain. The V end lost 3 bases, the J end lost 6 bases, and 6 bases lay between the germline ends. This CDR3 has 13 residues. CDR1 and CDR2 from the germline V gene are MNHNS and SASEGT. CDR3 sequence: CASSDTINSPLHF. The CDR3 bases are TGTGCCAGCAGTGACACCATTAATTCACCCCTCCACTTT.

This clone came up a few times. The V call is TRBV7-9, the J call TRBJ2-2; weak D call: TRBD1 (5 bases). The V gene's germline CDR1 is SEHNR and CDR2 FQNEAQ (reference sequence). CDR3 length: 12 amino acids. Trimming removed 9 bases at V and 6 bases at J, with 11 bases between. The CDR3 DNA follows: TGTGCCAGACAAAGGGGTGCCGGGGAGCTGTTTTTT. Its translation is CARQRGAGELFF.

The rearrangement uses TRBV7-2 and TRBJ2-3; D remains unclear. Trimming pared 5 bases from V and 0 bases from J, leaving 12 bases between. The CDR3 loop spans 15 amino acids. Germline CDR1 and CDR2: SGHTA and FQGNSA. The CDR3 loop reads CASSQDGHSTDTQYF. The DNA of the CDR3 is TGTGCCAGCAGCCAGGACGGCCATAGCACAGATACGCAGTATTTT. The entire variable domain, with the rest obtained from reference TRBV7-2 and TRBJ2-3, is as follows: GAGVSQSPSNKVTEKGKDVELRCDPISGHTALYWYRQSLGQGLEFLIYFQGNSAPDKSGLPSDRFSAERTGGSVSTLTIQRTQQEDSAVYLCASSQDGHSTDTQYFGPGTRLTVL.

The chain carries TRBV6-6 and TRBJ2-7; TRBD1 or TRBD2 may be the D gene (5 bases each). Trimming stripped 3 bases from V and 5 bases from J, with 17 bases between. CDR3 length: 15 residues. Germline CDR1 is MNHNY and CDR2 is SVGAGI (reference sequence). The CDR3 nucleotides are TGTGCCAGCAGTTATGGCCGGGCGGTGGGGGACGAGCAGTACTTC. It specifies CASSYGRAVGDEQYF.

V is TRBV5-4 and J is TRBJ1-4; the match to TRBD1 covers 9 bases. The CDR3 totals 16 residues. The V and J ends lost 4 bases and 2 bases, in that order; junction bases with no gene match: 6. CDR1 SGHNT and CDR2 YYREEE come from the germline V gene (reference sequence). The CDR3 reads CASSARTGVTNEKLFF. In nucleotides, the CDR3 is TGTGCCAGCAGCGCAAGGACAGGGGTCACTAATGAAAAACTGTTTTTT.

The chain joins TRBV5-1 to TRBJ2-5; D ambiguous. The CDR3 totals 14 residues. V was pared by 6 bases and J by 4 bases, with 16 bases between. The germline V gene has CDR1 SGHRS and CDR2 YFSETQ. The CDR3 DNA sequence: TGCGCCAGCATCTGGACCTCCGGGCGAGAGACCCAGTACTTC. Translation: CASIWTSGRETQYF.

The chain is built from TRBV6-4 and TRBJ1-6, with TRBD1 as a possible D gene (6 bases). V was pared by 6 bases and J by 6 bases, with 15 bases between. The CDR3 has 15 residues. CDR1 and CDR2 from the germline V gene are MRHNA and SNTAGT. CDR3 loop: CASRPQGGGNSPLHF. The CDR3 DNA follows: TGTGCCAGCAGGCCCCAGGGAGGGGGTAATTCACCCCTCCACTTT.